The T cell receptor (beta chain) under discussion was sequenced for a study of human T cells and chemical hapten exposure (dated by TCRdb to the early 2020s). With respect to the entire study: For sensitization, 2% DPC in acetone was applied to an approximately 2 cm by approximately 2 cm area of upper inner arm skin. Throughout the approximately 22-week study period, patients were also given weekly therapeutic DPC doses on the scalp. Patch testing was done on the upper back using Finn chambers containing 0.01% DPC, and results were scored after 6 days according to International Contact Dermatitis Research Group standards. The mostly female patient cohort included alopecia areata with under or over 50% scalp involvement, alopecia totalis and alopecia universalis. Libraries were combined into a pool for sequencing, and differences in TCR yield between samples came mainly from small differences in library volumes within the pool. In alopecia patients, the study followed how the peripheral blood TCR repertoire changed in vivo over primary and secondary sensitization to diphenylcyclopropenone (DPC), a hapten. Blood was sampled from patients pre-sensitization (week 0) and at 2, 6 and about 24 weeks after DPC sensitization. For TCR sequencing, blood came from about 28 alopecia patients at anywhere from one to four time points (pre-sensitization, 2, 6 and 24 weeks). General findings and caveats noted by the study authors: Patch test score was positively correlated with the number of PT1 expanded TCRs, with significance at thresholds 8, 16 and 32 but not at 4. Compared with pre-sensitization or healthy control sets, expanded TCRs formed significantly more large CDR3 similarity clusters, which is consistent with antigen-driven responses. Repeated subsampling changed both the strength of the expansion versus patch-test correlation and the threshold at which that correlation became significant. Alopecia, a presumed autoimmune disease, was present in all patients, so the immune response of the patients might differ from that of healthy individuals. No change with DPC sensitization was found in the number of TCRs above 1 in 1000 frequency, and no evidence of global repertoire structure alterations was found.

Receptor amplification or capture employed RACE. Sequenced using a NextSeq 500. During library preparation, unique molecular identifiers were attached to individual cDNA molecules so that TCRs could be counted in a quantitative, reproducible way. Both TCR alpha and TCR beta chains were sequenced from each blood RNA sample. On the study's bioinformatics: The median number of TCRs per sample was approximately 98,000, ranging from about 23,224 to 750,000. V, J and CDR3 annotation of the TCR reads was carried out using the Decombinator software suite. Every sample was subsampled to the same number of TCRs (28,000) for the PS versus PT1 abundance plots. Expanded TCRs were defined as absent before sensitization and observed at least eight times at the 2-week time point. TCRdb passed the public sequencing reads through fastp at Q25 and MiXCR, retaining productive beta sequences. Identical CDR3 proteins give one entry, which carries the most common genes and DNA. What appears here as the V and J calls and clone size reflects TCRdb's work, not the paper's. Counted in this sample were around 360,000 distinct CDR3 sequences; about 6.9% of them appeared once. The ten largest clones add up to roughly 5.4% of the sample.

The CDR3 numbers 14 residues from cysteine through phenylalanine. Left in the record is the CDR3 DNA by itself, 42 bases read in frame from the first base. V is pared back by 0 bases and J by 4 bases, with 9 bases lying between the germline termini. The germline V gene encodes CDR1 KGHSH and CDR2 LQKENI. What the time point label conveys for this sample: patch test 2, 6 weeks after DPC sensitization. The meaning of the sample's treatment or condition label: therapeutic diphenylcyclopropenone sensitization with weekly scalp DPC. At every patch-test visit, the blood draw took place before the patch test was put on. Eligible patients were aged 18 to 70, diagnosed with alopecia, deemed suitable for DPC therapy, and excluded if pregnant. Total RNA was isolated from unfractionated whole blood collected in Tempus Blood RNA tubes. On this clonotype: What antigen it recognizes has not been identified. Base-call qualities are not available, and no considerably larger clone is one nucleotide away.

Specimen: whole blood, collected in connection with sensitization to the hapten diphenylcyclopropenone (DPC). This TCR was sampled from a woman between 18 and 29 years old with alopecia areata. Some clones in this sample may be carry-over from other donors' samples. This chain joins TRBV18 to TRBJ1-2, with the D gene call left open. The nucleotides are TGTGCCAGCTCACCACCGACTAGTGGCTATGGCTACACCTTC. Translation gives CASSPPTSGYGYTF.